This T cell receptor (beta chain) appears in the sequencing data of a study of control samples from healthy donors and cancer patients. The CDR3 length is 14 residues. V was cut by 0 bases and J by 3 bases, with 9 bases left in between. The germline V gene encodes CDR1 SGHRS and CDR2 YFSETQ. Only in-frame clones appear in the TCRdb table, and some are missing; sequencing was by immunoSEQ multiplex PCR. The sample holds about 120,000 clones, 87% seen once. The chain uses TRBV5-1 and TRBJ1-2, with D possibly TRBD1 on 6 matching bases. Material for sequencing was blood. This receptor was obtained from a man younger than 35 in good health. The CDR3 bases are TGCGCCAGCAGCTTGGTGGGGGCGGACTATGGCTACACCTTC. Amino acid sequence: CASSLVGADYGYTF.